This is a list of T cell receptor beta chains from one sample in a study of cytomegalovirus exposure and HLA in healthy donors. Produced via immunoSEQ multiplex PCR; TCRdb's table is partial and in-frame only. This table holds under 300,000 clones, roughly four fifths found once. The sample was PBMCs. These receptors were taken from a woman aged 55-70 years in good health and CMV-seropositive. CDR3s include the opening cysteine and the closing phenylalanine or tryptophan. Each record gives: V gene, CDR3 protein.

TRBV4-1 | CASSLKGQGTDSGNTIYF
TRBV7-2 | CASSLTSNYGYTF
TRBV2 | CASTPENTGELFF
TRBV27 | CASKPSGNSYNEQFF
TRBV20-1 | CSAPDNTEAFF
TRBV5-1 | CASSLPRQNYGYTF
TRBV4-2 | CASSQDGGRREQFF
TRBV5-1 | CASIGAGGDNEQFF
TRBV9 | CASSRGQRYNEQFF
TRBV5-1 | CASSLGYLRGPIEAFF
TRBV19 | CASSGQGGFYEQYF
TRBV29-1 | CSVDGLAEETQYF
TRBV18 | CASSPGLAGDNEQFF
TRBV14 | CASSQGRDSPLHF
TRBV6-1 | CASSAQRGTTDTQYF
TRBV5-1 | CASSLPSGSGNTIYF
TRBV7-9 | CASSTGLAGRASYEQYF
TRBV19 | CASSIRGQWNQPQHF
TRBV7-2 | CASTQGTVNSPLHF
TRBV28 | CASSNSKRYRYNEQFF
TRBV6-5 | CATRLYNEQFF
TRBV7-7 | CASSLEAGEETQYF
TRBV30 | CAWSVSGLRSGANVLTF
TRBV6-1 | CASSVEQAGNTIYF
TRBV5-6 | CASSPLAVYEQYF
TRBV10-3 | CAISATGGMGTEAFF
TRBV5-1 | CASSLDGGSNTGELFF
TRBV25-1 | CASSASGYEQYF
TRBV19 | CASARLAGHRNEQFF
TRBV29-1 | CSVRPGGSYNEQFF
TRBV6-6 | CASGRDYGYTF
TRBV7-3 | CASSHDKHNEQFF
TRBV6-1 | CASSTGNSYEQYF
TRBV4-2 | CASSQGTATAYEQYF
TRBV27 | CASRERGGSVHNEQFF
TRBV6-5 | CASTQGNYGYTF
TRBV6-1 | CASSIQLASRETQYF
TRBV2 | CASSLAGQGYEQYF
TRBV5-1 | CASSPGLLAGVIYEQYF
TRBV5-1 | CASSLAGETSGDTQYF
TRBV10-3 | CAITPEDTDTQYF